This T cell receptor beta chain was profiled in a study of response to subunit inactivated influenza vaccine. TCRdb analysed the RT-PCR reads with MiXCR anew, one entry per CDR3 protein. The data contain roughly 550,000 distinct CDR3 sequences, approximately 22% of them singletons. Study-wide results and limits: Authors suggested few new T cells are recruited by each seasonal influenza vaccination.

Details on this clonotype: Antigen: not known.

This CDR3 has 15 amino acids. In germline, CDR1 is MNHNS, CDR2 SASEGT. The V end was cut by 6 bases, the J end by 5 bases, with 18 bases between. Separately, the same data were catalogued under a study of T cells expressing NK-cell markers. That paper notes: UMIs accompanied the 5'RACE template switching by which TCR beta cDNA was made. The authors derived TCR beta repertoires from sorted CD3+CD56+NKG2C+, CD3+CD56+NKG2C- and CD3+CD56-NKG2C+ T cells. More than five donors showed dominant NKG2C+ clonotypes comprising roughly 1.0-7.5% of their CD8+ T cells.

Sequenced material: CD4+ T cells sorted from PBMCs, taken about 13 days after vaccination. This clonotype originated in a man aged 50 or older who received an inactivated influenza vaccine. The chain employs TRBV6-1 and TRBJ2-3; D is perhaps TRBD2 (6 bases). CDR3 nucleotide sequence: TGTGCCAGCAGGGGGGGACCCCTCAGACAAGATACGCAGTATTTT. It is translated as CASRGGPLRQDTQYF.